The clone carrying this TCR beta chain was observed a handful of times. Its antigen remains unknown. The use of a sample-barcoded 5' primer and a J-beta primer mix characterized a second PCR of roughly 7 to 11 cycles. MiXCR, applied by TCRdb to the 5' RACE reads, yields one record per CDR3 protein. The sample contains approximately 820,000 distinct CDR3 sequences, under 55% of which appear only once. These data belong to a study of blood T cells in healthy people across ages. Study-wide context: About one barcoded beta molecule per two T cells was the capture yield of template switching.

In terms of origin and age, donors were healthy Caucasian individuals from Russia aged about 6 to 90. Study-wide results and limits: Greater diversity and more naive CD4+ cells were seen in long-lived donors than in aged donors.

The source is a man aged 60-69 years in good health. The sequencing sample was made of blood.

Here the CDR3 reads CASSLGGGTSGANVLTF. CDR3 sequence (DNA): TGTGCCAGCAGCTTAGGTGGGGGGACCTCTGGGGCCAACGTCCTGACTTTC. The V call is TRBV7-6, the J call TRBJ2-6; D perhaps matches TRBD2 (6 bases). The CDR3 totals 17 residues. V dropped 1 base and J dropped 0 bases, with 10 bases sitting between them. In germline, CDR1 is SGHVS, CDR2 FNYEAQ.